The clone carrying this TCR beta chain was observed a handful of times. The use of a sample-barcoded 5' primer and a J-beta primer mix characterized a second PCR of roughly 7 to 12 cycles. TCRdb itself ran the 5' RACE reads through MiXCR, one entry per CDR3 protein. The table has roughly 800,000 distinct CDR3 sequences, about 53% seen once. V gave up 5 bases and J gave up 3 bases; unmatched junction bases: 10. This CDR3 comprises 15 residues. In germline, CDR1 is MNHEY, CDR2 SMNVEV (reference sequence). The entry originates in a study of blood T cells in healthy people across ages. Individuals who donated were healthy Caucasians from Russia aged roughly 6 to 90. RNA extraction gave at least 5.5 micrograms of total RNA per sample.

The sequence was collected from a man older than 75 in good health. The rearrangement joins TRBV27 to TRBJ2-7; 7 nucleotides align to TRBD1. Input material: blood. CDR3 residues: CASSPRTGPDYEQYF. CDR3 DNA: TGTGCCAGCAGTCCAAGGACAGGCCCCGACTACGAGCAGTACTTC.